The 27 T cell receptor beta chains below were found in one sample sequenced in a study of human T cells and chemical hapten exposure. Time point described: patch test 3, about 24 weeks after DPC sensitization. Treatment of the sample: therapeutic diphenylcyclopropenone sensitization with weekly scalp DPC. TCRdb independently ran MiXCR on the RACE reads; one entry per CDR3 protein. Among about 89,000 distinct CDR3 sequences listed, over 10% were seen once. Sequences were derived from whole blood, sampled in connection with sensitization to the hapten diphenylcyclopropenone (DPC). The receptors originated from a woman between 45 and 65 years old with alopecia areata. Some clones in this sample may be carry-over from other donors' samples.

This clonotype has more than one count but fewer than ten. The chain employs TRBV3-1 and TRBJ1-1; D possibly corresponds to TRBD1 (5 bases). The germline V gene has CDR1 LGHDT and CDR2 YNNKEL (reference sequence). There are 14 residues in the CDR3. Trimming took off 10 bases at V and 2 bases at J, with 17 bases between the two ends. CDR3 nucleotides: TGTGCCACCCGGCCGTTTGGGGGAAACACTGAAGCTTTCTTT. It yields the protein CATRPFGGNTEAFF.

This clonotype was counted many times. This chain connects TRBV29-1 to TRBJ2-1; TRBD2 is a possible D gene (5 bases). V was trimmed by 6 bases and J by 4 bases, leaving 10 bases between them. The CDR3 has 12 residues. Germline V lookup: CDR1 SQVTM, CDR2 ANQGSEA. DNA for the CDR3: TGCAGCGTCAGGCGGACTTACAATGAGCAGTTCTTC. Protein: CSVRRTYNEQFF.

Only a few counts were recorded for this clonotype. The chain carries TRBV19 and TRBJ2-1; 13 bases are shared with TRBD2. Unmatched junction bases numbered 4, after V lost 6 bases and J lost 5 bases. The CDR3 is 15 amino acids. Germline lookup yields CDR1 LNHDA and CDR2 SQIVND (reference sequence). CDR3 nucleotide sequence: TGTGCCAGTAGCCAACTAGCGGGAGGGAACAATGAGCAGTTCTTC. Protein sequence: CASSQLAGGNNEQFF.

The table lists this clonotype with many counts. V is TRBV4-2 and J is TRBJ2-1; perhaps D is TRBD1 or TRBD2 (5 bases each). The V and J ends lost 2 bases and 3 bases respectively, with 17 bases between them. Germline lookup yields CDR1 LGHNA and CDR2 YNFKEQ. This CDR3 region has 17 residues. The chain's CDR3 is CASSQRGRVSNYNEQFF. CDR3 nucleotides: TGTGCCAGCAGCCAACGGGGCCGCGTATCGAACTACAATGAGCAGTTCTTC.

This clonotype was detected ten times or more. The chain couples TRBV6-6 to TRBJ1-4; 10 bases are a match to TRBD1. CDR1 and CDR2 from the germline V gene are MNHNY and SVGAGI (reference sequence). The CDR3 is 16 amino acids. V was clipped by 2 bases and J by 7 bases; unmatched bases: 7. The CDR3 is CASSYLSGTGAEKLFF. The CDR3 DNA reads TGTGCCAGCAGTTACCTCTCCGGGACAGGGGCTGAAAAACTGTTTTTT.

The chain is built from TRBV24-1 and TRBJ2-3; tentatively, D is TRBD1 or TRBD2 (6 bases each). Germline values: CDR1 KGHDR, CDR2 SFDVKD. Trimming left V 2 bases short and J 6 bases short, with 8 bases between. CDR3 length: 13 amino acids. In DNA, the CDR3 is TGTGCCACCAGTGATTGGGGGGCGGATACGCAGTATTTT. This encodes CATSDWGADTQYF.

This clonotype was recorded many times. The rearrangement joins TRBV29-1 to TRBJ1-1; 7 bases are a match to TRBD1. The CDR3 runs 14 residues. V dropped 5 bases and J dropped 4; count of bases not matched to a gene: 10. CDR1 is SQVTM and CDR2 is ANQGSEA in the germline V gene. The CDR3 here is CSVQKGAWGTEAFF. The CDR3 DNA sequence: TGCAGCGTTCAGAAGGGGGCCTGGGGCACTGAAGCTTTCTTT.

This chain uses TRBV7-2 with TRBJ2-3, with TRBD2 matching 10 bases. Germline loops: CDR1 SGHTA, CDR2 FQGNSA. The CDR3 loop spans 14 amino acids. V lost 5 bases to trimming and J lost 7 bases; unmatched junction nucleotides: 6. Here the CDR3 DNA reads TGTGCCAGCAGCGCCGGACTAGCGGCTAATACGCAGTATTTT. It specifies CASSAGLAANTQYF.

This clonotype came up a few times. The rearrangement uses TRBV12-3 or TRBV12-4 and TRBJ2-4; no firm D call. V was cut by 4 bases and J by 12 bases, with 22 bases left in between. The CDR3 consists of 15 residues. The CDR3 DNA is TGTGCCAGCAGTTCGAACAGAGAGTGGCAGATTAGTCAGTACTTC. It codes for CASSSNREWQISQYF.

This clonotype came up many times. The chain joins TRBV20-1 to TRBJ2-3; 9 bases align to TRBD2. Germline CDR1 DFQATT, CDR2 SNEGSKA (reference sequence). V lost 5 bases, J lost 0 bases, and 12 bases stayed unmatched. The CDR3 contains 17 residues. In nucleotides, the CDR3 is TGCAGTGCTTCCCCCGGGACTAGCCGACCTAGCACAGATACGCAGTATTTT. This translates into CSASPGTSRPSTDTQYF.

This clonotype was detected only a few times. The chain links TRBV6-5 to TRBJ2-2; D assignment may be TRBD1 or TRBD2 (6 bases each). The CDR3 loop spans 16 amino acids. The V end was cut by 1 base, the J end by 4 bases, with 13 bases between. Germline values: CDR1 MNHEY, CDR2 SVGAGI. The CDR3 bases are TGTGCCAGCAGTTACTGGGGGGCGCTTTCCACCGGGGAGCTGTTTTTT. It encodes CASSYWGALSTGELFF.

The sample holds many counts of this clonotype. The chain is built from TRBV19 and TRBJ2-1; TRBD2 matches at 13 bases. CDR1 and CDR2 from the germline V gene are LNHDA and SQIVND (reference sequence). V trimming: 8 bases; J trimming: 4 bases; junction bases outside the gene matches: 5. This CDR3 spans 15 amino acids. The CDR3: CASGTSGTWYNEQFF. The CDR3 DNA follows: TGTGCCAGTGGGACTAGCGGGACTTGGTACAATGAGCAGTTCTTC.

J is TRBJ2-5 and V is TRBV7-2, with TRBD2 matching 16 bases. V dropped 7 bases and J dropped 5; count of bases not matched to a gene: 10. Germline values: CDR1 SGHTA, CDR2 FQGNSA. This CDR3 is 17 amino acids long. The CDR3 region is CASTLGLAGGVLETQYF. The CDR3 DNA follows: TGTGCCAGCACCCTGGGACTAGCGGGAGGGGTTCTGGAGACCCAGTACTTC. The whole variable domain, filled in from reference TRBV7-2 and TRBJ2-5, reads GAGVSQSPSNKVTEKGKDVELRCDPISGHTALYWYRQSLGQGLEFLIYFQGNSAPDKSGLPSDRFSAERTGGSVSTLTIQRTQQEDSAVYLCASTLGLAGGVLETQYFGPGTRLLVL.

The chain is built from TRBV10-3 and TRBJ2-1, with TRBD2 as a possible D gene (5 bases). With 1 base removed from V and 8 bases from J, the gap between germline ends came to 9 bases. Germline V gene lookup returns CDR1 ENHRY and CDR2 SYGVKD. The CDR3 is 13 residues long. The CDR3 DNA follows: TGTGCCATCAGTGAGTACTTGAGGGATGAGCAGTTCTTC. Protein product: CAISEYLRDEQFF.

This clonotype was seen only a few times. The V call is TRBV7-3, the J call TRBJ2-2; weak D call: TRBD2 (6 bases). This CDR3 region has 15 residues. V dropped 1 base and J dropped 3 bases, with 9 bases sitting between them. Germline assignment: CDR1 SGHTA and CDR2 FQGTGA. The CDR3 region is CASSLISGDTGELFF. CDR3 DNA: TGTGCCAGCAGCTTAATTTCGGGGGACACCGGGGAGCTGTTTTTT.

This clonotype showed up just a few times. The chain employs TRBV11-2 and TRBJ2-1; TRBD2 matches at 7 bases. The CDR3 extends over 16 amino acids. With 0 bases clipped from V and 6 bases from J, the junction kept 8 bases outside the gene matches. Germline values: CDR1 SGHAT, CDR2 FQNNGV. The CDR3: CASSLDTSVFSNEQFF. The CDR3, as DNA: TGTGCCAGCAGCTTAGATACTAGCGTCTTTAGCAATGAGCAGTTCTTC.

This clonotype came up many times. The genes are TRBV10-3 and TRBJ1-1; 8 nucleotides agree with TRBD1. J gave up 0 bases and V 6 bases, and 3 bases lay outside the gene matches. CDR3 length: 14 amino acids. Per the germline V gene, CDR1 is ENHRY and CDR2 is SYGVKD. Here the CDR3 DNA reads TGTGCCATCAGGCGGACAGGGCTGAACACTGAAGCTTTCTTT. As protein: CAIRRTGLNTEAFF.

The rearrangement joins TRBV10-3 to TRBJ1-1; TRBD1 matches at 7 bases. Trimming removed 9 bases from V and 1 base from J; junction bases left unmatched: 8. The CDR3 runs to 14 residues. Per germline, CDR1 ENHRY and CDR2 SYGVKD. The CDR3 spells CAISLTGPNTEAFF. The CDR3 bases are TGTGCCATATCGTTGACAGGGCCGAACACTGAAGCTTTCTTT.

This clonotype was found many times. The J gene is TRBJ1-6, the V gene TRBV12-3 or TRBV12-4; 7 bases agree with TRBD1. Trimming cost V 6 bases and J 8 bases; bases outside gene matches: 10. The CDR3 is 15 amino acids. In DNA, the CDR3 is TGTGCCAGCAGGCGGTCGGGACAGATTCATTCACCCCTCCACTTT. This translates into CASRRSGQIHSPLHF.

Comment on this clonotype: This may be a read error, as it is one base from a much larger clone. Because the CDR3 is missing its conserved closing phenylalanine or tryptophan, this is likely a read error. CDR3 coding DNA: TGTGCCAGCAGTTCTTGGGGCACAGATACGCAGTATTTA. It yields the protein CASSSWGTDTQYL. The chain employs TRBV27 and TRBJ2-3; D unresolved. V lost 4 bases to trimming and J lost 1 base, with 6 bases between them. The CDR3 sequence is 13 residues long. Germline V lookup: CDR1 MNHEY, CDR2 SMNVEV (reference sequence).

The chain recombines TRBV15 with TRBJ1-3, with a possible D match to TRBD1 (5 bases). CDR3 length: 15 residues. Trimming pared 1 base from V and 1 base from J, leaving 8 bases between. CDR1 LNHNV and CDR2 YYDKDF come from the germline V gene (reference sequence). CDR3 sequence reads: CATSRVTGSGNTIYF. CDR3 DNA sequence: TGTGCCACCAGCAGAGTTACAGGATCTGGAAACACCATATATTTT.

This clonotype was recorded at least ten times. The DNA of the CDR3 is TGTGCCAGCAGCTTAGAGTATGAGCAGTTCTTC. Translation: CASSLEYEQFF. The chain links TRBV7-9 to TRBJ2-1; D ambiguous. V lost 1 base and J 8 bases, leaving 3 bases between the germline ends. Germline V CDR1 and CDR2: SEHNR, FQNEAQ (reference sequence). CDR3 length equals 11 residues.

The genes are TRBV9 and TRBJ1-1; TRBD1 matches at 8 bases. Germline V gene data show CDR1 as SGDLS and CDR2 as YYNGEE. CDR3 length equals 15 residues. V lost 4 bases, J lost 4 bases, and 9 bases stayed unmatched. CDR3 sequence: CASSSRQGLATEAFF. The CDR3 nucleotides read TGTGCCAGCAGCAGCCGACAGGGGTTAGCCACTGAAGCTTTCTTT.

This clonotype came up many times. The chain recombines TRBV7-6 with TRBJ1-3; weak D call: TRBD1 (5 bases). Germline values: CDR1 SGHVS, CDR2 FNYEAQ. The V end lost 5 bases, the J end lost 0 bases, and 11 bases lay between the germline ends. CDR3 length: 15 amino acids. The CDR3 spells CASSPWGGSGNTIYF. The CDR3 DNA reads TGTGCCAGCAGCCCTTGGGGGGGCTCTGGAAACACCATATATTTT. Using reference TRBV7-6 and TRBJ1-3 for the parts outside the CDR3, the full variable domain is GAGVSQSPRYKVTKRGQDVALRCDPISGHVSLYWYRQALGQGPEFLTYFNYEAQQDKSGLPNDRFSAERPEGSISTLTIQRTEQRDSAMYRCASSPWGGSGNTIYFGEGSWLTVV.

This clonotype was seen repeatedly, ten times or more. The rearrangement joins TRBV29-1 to TRBJ2-7; 7 bases are shared with TRBD1. Losses at the gene ends were 6 bases for V and 5 bases for J; bases not matched to a gene: 7. Looked up from germline, CDR1 is SQVTM and CDR2 is ANQGSEA. The CDR3 length is 12 residues. The CDR3 DNA sequence: TGCAGCGTCGGGGCCACAGGGGACGAGCAGTACTTC. Its translation: CSVGATGDEQYF.

This clonotype was detected many times. The V gene is TRBV3-1, the J gene TRBJ1-1, with a weak D call TRBD1 (5 bases). This CDR3 contains 11 residues. V lost 3 bases, J lost 12 bases, and 11 bases lay in between. The germline gives CDR1 LGHDT, CDR2 YNNKEL (reference sequence). In DNA form, the CDR3 reads TGTGCCAGCAGCCAGGGGCGATGGACTTTCTTT. It translates to CASSQGRWTFF.

This clonotype showed up many times. V usage is TRBV20-1 and J usage is TRBJ1-4; D ambiguous. CDR1 is DFQATT, CDR2 SNEGSKA, per germline (reference sequence). This CDR3 is 14 amino acids long. Trimming pared 4 bases from V and 4 bases from J, leaving 13 bases between. CDR3 sequence reads: CSAKSPRLNEKLFF. As DNA, the CDR3 is TGCAGTGCTAAAAGTCCGCGGCTTAATGAAAAACTGTTTTTT.